A single sample is the source of the 24 T cell receptor beta chains below, sequenced in a study of T cell changes during pregnancy in multiple sclerosis (dated by TCRdb to between 2018 and 2020). Libraries came from the immunoSEQ multiplex PCR assay. In its TCRdb copy, this immuneACCESS table keeps in-frame sequences only and misses some clones. Where compared with another copy, unresolved V genes explain less than half of these, and the others have no known cause. This sample comprises 65,000 to 75,000 clones, roughly 92% of them detected only once. The top ten clones comprise over 3.5% of the sample. The sequencing here drew on peripheral blood, taken after pregnancy. The receptors shown here come from a female donor in good health, enrolled as a control in a pregnancy study.

V gene TRBV7-2 combines with J gene TRBJ2-7, with D maybe TRBD2 (7 bases). The ends were cut back, 1 base at V and 4 bases at J, with 14 bases in the middle. Germline-derived CDR1 and CDR2 are SGHTA and FQGNSA. This CDR3 spans 15 amino acids. The CDR3 nucleotides read TGTGCCAGCAGCTTAGGCCCGAGGGGGGGTTACGAGCAGTACTTC. Its translation is CASSLGPRGGYEQYF.

V is TRBV7-3 and J is TRBJ2-7; 11 bases are a match to TRBD2. V shed 5 bases and J 3 bases; nucleotides not matched to a gene: 3. The CDR3 has 14 amino acids. The germline V gene has CDR1 SGHTA and CDR2 FQGTGA. The CDR3 reads CASSPGTSGYEQYF. The CDR3 nucleotides are TGTGCCAGCAGCCCCGGGACTAGCGGCTACGAGCAGTACTTC.

The rearrangement uses TRBV7-2 and TRBJ2-7; 10 nucleotides agree with TRBD2. The CDR3 covers 15 residues. J was trimmed by 3 bases and V by 1 base; bases with no gene match: 3. Germline-derived CDR1 and CDR2 are SGHTA and FQGNSA. CDR3 protein: CASSLVSSGGYEQYF. The CDR3 DNA reads as TGTGCCAGCAGCTTAGTTTCTAGCGGGGGCTACGAGCAGTACTTC.

The chain combines TRBV28 with TRBJ2-5, with 9 bases matching TRBD1. The CDR3 extends over 15 amino acids. Germline trimming cut 6 bases from V and 5 bases from J; bases unmatched to any gene: 10. CDR1 is MDHEN, CDR2 SYDVKM, per germline. The CDR3, as DNA: TGTGCCAGCAGCTTGACAGGGGGGATTTGGGAGACCCAGTACTTC. Amino acids: CASSLTGGIWETQYF.

This chain connects TRBV7-2 to TRBJ2-3; 9 nucleotides align to TRBD2. V was pared by 1 base and J by 0 bases, with 2 bases of the junction left unmatched. The CDR3 has 16 amino acids. Germline CDR1 is SGHTA and CDR2 is FQGNSA. This chain's CDR3 is CASSLVAGGSTDTQYF. The DNA for the CDR3 is TGTGCCAGCAGCTTAGTGGCGGGAGGGAGCACAGATACGCAGTATTTT.

J is TRBJ2-2 and V is TRBV15, with D perhaps TRBD1 (6 bases). The V and J ends lost 4 bases and 0 bases respectively, with 9 bases between them. This CDR3 has 15 amino acids. From germline, CDR1 is LNHNV and CDR2 YYDKDF (reference sequence). The CDR3 DNA reads TGTGCCACCAGCACCCGGACAGCGAACACCGGGGAGCTGTTTTTT. Translating it yields CATSTRTANTGELFF.

The genes are TRBV19 and TRBJ2-3; 8 bases agree with TRBD2. The V segment lost 5 bases and the J segment 1 base; nucleotides outside the gene matches: 5. The CDR3 runs 15 residues. Germline V gene sequence: CDR1 LNHDA, CDR2 SQIVND (reference sequence). The chain's CDR3 is CASSAPGLGTDTQYF. In nucleotides, the CDR3 is TGTGCCAGTAGTGCCCCGGGACTAGGCACAGATACGCAGTATTTT.

The genes are TRBV4-1 and TRBJ2-1; weak D call: TRBD2 (5 bases). V was pared by 3 bases and J by 7 bases, with 19 bases between. The CDR3 is 16 residues long. Germline values: CDR1 MGHRA, CDR2 YSYEKL. CDR3 region: CASSQPLRSRGNEQFF. CDR3 bases: TGCGCCAGCAGCCAGCCCCTCAGATCACGGGGAAATGAGCAGTTCTTC.

This clone was detected once. The genes are TRBV7-9 and TRBJ2-7; D possibly corresponds to TRBD1 (5 bases). The V end was cut by 5 bases, the J end by 3 bases, with 5 bases between. The CDR3 totals 11 residues. Germline assignment: CDR1 SEHNR and CDR2 FQNEAQ (reference sequence). DNA of the CDR3: TGTGCCAGCAGCACAGGCTACGAGCAGTACTTC. This encodes CASSTGYEQYF.

The rearrangement links TRBV9 to TRBJ2-3; 8 nucleotides line up with TRBD2. CDR3 length: 16 residues. Germline CDR1 and CDR2: SGDLS and YYNGEE. With 2 bases clipped from V and 2 bases from J, the junction kept 7 bases outside the gene matches. CDR3 in amino acids: CASSVHRGGFTDTQYF. The CDR3 nucleotides are TGTGCCAGCAGCGTCCACCGCGGGGGGTTCACAGATACGCAGTATTTT.

This clone was observed once. The V gene is TRBV13, the J gene TRBJ2-1; 9 positions match TRBD2. Germline V gene sequence: CDR1 PRHDT, CDR2 FYEKMQ (reference sequence). The J segment lost 4 bases and the V segment lost 5 bases, leaving 6 bases of the junction unmatched. The CDR3 has 15 amino acids. The CDR3 protein is CASSARSGGYNEQFF. The CDR3 DNA follows: TGTGCCAGCAGCGCAAGGAGCGGGGGGTACAATGAGCAGTTCTTC.

The chain joins TRBV5-4 to TRBJ2-3; 8 positions match TRBD1. CDR1 and CDR2 from the germline V gene are SGHNT and YYREEE (reference sequence). The junction had 8 bases not matched to a gene; V was cut back by 5 bases and J by 0 bases. This CDR3 contains 16 residues. The CDR3 is CASRNGQGISTDTQYF. DNA of the CDR3: TGTGCCAGCAGAAACGGACAGGGAATAAGCACAGATACGCAGTATTTT. Looking up the rest from reference TRBV5-4 and TRBJ2-3 gives the full variable domain: ETGVTQSPTHLIKTRGQQVTLRCSSQSGHNTVSWYQQALGQGPQFIFQYYREEENGRGNFPPRFSGLQFPNYSSELNVNALELDDSALYLCASRNGQGISTDTQYFGPGTRLTVL.

The genes are TRBV9 and TRBJ1-1; no clear D. Germline lookup yields CDR1 SGDLS and CDR2 YYNGEE. The length of the CDR3 is 13 residues. Trimming stripped 5 bases from V and 6 bases from J, with 14 bases between. CDR3 amino acids: CASSPGERAEAFF. The CDR3 DNA is TGTGCCAGCAGTCCAGGTGAACGCGCTGAAGCTTTCTTT.

The chain is built from TRBV19 and TRBJ1-3; D may be TRBD1 (5 bases). The CDR3 length is 15 residues. The germline CDR1 and CDR2 sequences are LNHDA and SQIVND (reference sequence). V was trimmed by 6 bases and J by 3 bases, leaving 15 bases between them. The CDR3, as DNA: TGTGCCAGTAGGGCGGGACGGAATTTTGGAAACACCATATATTTT. This sequence encodes CASRAGRNFGNTIYF.

The V call is TRBV5-1, the J call TRBJ2-1; 10 bases map to TRBD2. From germline, CDR1 is SGHRS and CDR2 YFSETQ. V lost 4 bases, J lost 5 bases, and 9 bases stayed unmatched. The CDR3 has 16 residues. This CDR3 is CASSLWTSGDNNEQFF. The CDR3 DNA reads as TGCGCCAGCAGCCTTTGGACTAGCGGAGATAACAATGAGCAGTTCTTC.

The chain uses TRBV5-1 and TRBJ1-5, with unresolved D. Trimming cost V 4 bases and J 0 bases, with 11 bases left between them. Germline CDR1 and CDR2: SGHRS and YFSETQ. The CDR3 has 15 amino acids. CDR3 in amino acids: CASSVSGDSNQPQHF. CDR3 bases: TGCGCCAGCAGCGTGTCGGGAGATAGCAATCAGCCCCAGCATTTT.

The CDR3 DNA is TGCGCCAGCAGCTCTTCGTTGGCGGGGGGGCGGACCGGGGAGCTGTTTTTT. This gives the protein CASSSSLAGGRTGELFF. This chain uses TRBV4-1 with TRBJ2-2, with TRBD2 matching over 9 bases. V was clipped by 5 bases and J by 5 bases; unmatched bases: 12. The CDR3 consists of 17 residues. CDR1 MGHRA and CDR2 YSYEKL come from the germline V gene.

The genes are TRBV6-5 and TRBJ2-7, with a tentative D call TRBD2 (5 bases). Trimming removed 0 bases at V and 6 bases at J, with 15 bases between. Germline V gene sequence: CDR1 MNHEY, CDR2 SVGAGI. The CDR3 consists of 15 residues. CDR3 coding DNA: TGTGCCAGCAGTTACTCTCATAGACCACGGGGCGAGCAGTACTTC. Translated, it gives CASSYSHRPRGEQYF.

The chain combines TRBV19 with TRBJ2-3; a weak D match, TRBD2 (7 bases). V dropped 8 bases and J dropped 1 base, with 16 bases sitting between them. The CDR3 extends over 15 amino acids. The germline CDR1 and CDR2 sequences are LNHDA and SQIVND (reference sequence). The CDR3 region is CASREGGWGTDTQYF. For the CDR3, the DNA is TGTGCCAGTCGCGAGGGGGGGTGGGGCACAGATACGCAGTATTTT. The full variable domain, in which reference TRBV19 and TRBJ2-3 provide the parts outside the CDR3, is DGGITQSPKYLFRKEGQNVTLSCEQNLNHDAMYWYRQDPGQGLRLIYYSQIVNDFQKGDIAEGYSVSREKKESFPLTVTSAQKNPTAFYLCASREGGWGTDTQYFGPGTRLTVL.

The chain combines TRBV5-6 with TRBJ2-7; 8 bases align to TRBD1. The length of the CDR3 is 15 residues. Germline CDR1 reads SGHDT; CDR2 reads YYEEEE. The junction had 8 bases not matched to a gene; V was cut back by 0 bases and J by 6 bases. CDR3 nucleotides: TGTGCCAGCAGCTTGGGGGGGACAGGCATCAGCGAGCAGTACTTC. It translates to CASSLGGTGISEQYF.

The gene calls are TRBV28 and TRBJ1-1, with 9 bases matching TRBD1. This CDR3 region has 15 residues. Trimming took 5 bases from V and 4 from J; bases not matched to a gene: 8. The germline V gene has CDR1 MDHEN and CDR2 SYDVKM. The CDR3 bases are TGTGCCAGCAGTACACCCGGGACAGGGAGCACTGAAGCTTTCTTT. This sequence encodes CASSTPGTGSTEAFF.

The rearrangement joins TRBV6-1 to TRBJ2-7; 9 nucleotides align to TRBD2. CDR3 size: 14 residues. Germline values: CDR1 MNHNS, CDR2 SASEGT. J was trimmed by 2 bases and V by 6 bases; bases with no gene match: 5. CDR3 sequence (DNA): TGTGCCAGCAGACTCCTAGCGGGAACCTACGAGCAGTACTTC. It codes for CASRLLAGTYEQYF.

The genes are TRBV27 and TRBJ2-1, with 9 bases fitting TRBD2. Germline-derived CDR1 and CDR2 are MNHEY and SMNVEV (reference sequence). The V segment lost 5 bases and the J segment 6 bases; nucleotides outside the gene matches: 11. The CDR3 totals 16 residues. In nucleotides, the CDR3 is TGTGCCAGCAGTCTCCGACCGGGACTAGCAGGCAATGAGCAGTTCTTC. This codes for CASSLRPGLAGNEQFF.

This chain uses TRBV10-1 with TRBJ2-5; 7 bases align to TRBD1. Germline V CDR1 and CDR2: WNHNN, SYGVQD (reference sequence). V dropped 6 bases and J dropped 4; count of bases not matched to a gene: 5. The CDR3 covers 13 residues. CDR3 protein: CASRQGSGETQYF. As DNA, the CDR3 is TGCGCCAGCAGACAGGGGTCGGGAGAGACCCAGTACTTC.